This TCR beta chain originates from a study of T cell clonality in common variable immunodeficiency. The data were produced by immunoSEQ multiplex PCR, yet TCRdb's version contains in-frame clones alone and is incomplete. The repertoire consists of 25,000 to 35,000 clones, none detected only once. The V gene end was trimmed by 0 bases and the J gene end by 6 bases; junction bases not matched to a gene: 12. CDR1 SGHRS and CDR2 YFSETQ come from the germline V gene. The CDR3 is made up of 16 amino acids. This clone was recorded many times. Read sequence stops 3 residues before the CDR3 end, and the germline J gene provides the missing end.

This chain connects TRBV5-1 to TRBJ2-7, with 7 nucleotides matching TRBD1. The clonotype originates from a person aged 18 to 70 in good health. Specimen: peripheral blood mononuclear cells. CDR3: CASSLGGYDRDGEQYF. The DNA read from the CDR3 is TGCGCCAGCAGCTTGGGGGGTTACGACAGGGACGGCGAG.